This entry is about one T cell receptor (beta chain). Original processing notes: By means of reference gene primer amplification, nucleated cell counts were estimated. This table comes from immunoSEQ multiplex PCR, and its TCRdb copy is limited to in-frame clones, with some not included. That table furnishes V, J and clone size, whereas the DNA furnished D and trimming. The table includes 150,000 to 180,000 clones, around 83% detected once. The data were taken from a study of blood T cell repertoires in COVID-19. Whole-study context: The United States, Italy and Spain were the sources of the acute and convalescent COVID-19 samples. From T cells, B-cell-depleted T cells, or PBMCs came the material, which was cDNA or gDNA.

The CDR3 is made up of 14 amino acids. The junction had 3 bases not matched to a gene; V was cut back by 1 base and J by 5 bases. Germline CDR1 and CDR2: SGHKS and YYEKEE (reference sequence). What was sequenced was peripheral blood. This clonotype was obtained from a woman aged 60-75 years with acute or convalescent COVID-19. This chain links TRBV5-5 with TRBJ1-2, with TRBD1 matching 9 bases. The CDR3 sequence is CASSLTGGEYGYTF. Here the CDR3 DNA reads TGTGCCAGCAGCTTGACAGGGGGCGAATATGGCTACACCTTC.